A single sample is the source of the 17 T cell receptor beta chains below, sequenced in a study of blood T cell repertoires in COVID-19. Some clones are missing from TCRdb's copy, which holds only in-frame ones; the method was immunoSEQ multiplex PCR. This table holds 250,000 to 350,000 clones, over 80% found once. Sequenced input: peripheral blood. The receptors were sampled from a woman aged 45-65 years with COVID-19, enrolled during active disease.

The count of this clone is one. The V call is TRBV14, the J call TRBJ2-1; 9 nucleotides agree with TRBD2. J was trimmed by 9 bases and V by 0 bases; bases with no gene match: 9. The CDR3 contains 16 residues. Germline V gives CDR1 SGHDN, CDR2 FVKESK. The CDR3 sequence is CASSQDRAGGLGEQFF. In nucleotides, the CDR3 is TGTGCCAGCAGCCAAGATCGCGCGGGAGGGTTGGGTGAGCAGTTCTTC.

DNA of the CDR3: TGTGCTAGTGGTTTTCAAGGCCCTGGGGGAGGGCCGTGGGAGCAGTACTTC. Encoded protein: CASGFQGPGGGPWEQYF. The chain carries TRBV12-5 and TRBJ2-7, with 7 bases that match TRBD2. The trim removed 3 bases at V and 7 bases at J, leaving 18 bases unmatched. The CDR3 totals 17 residues. Germline CDR1 is LGHNT and CDR2 is FRNRAP. The full variable domain, rest sourced from reference TRBV12-5 and TRBJ2-7, is DARVTQTPRHKVTEMGQEVTMRCQPILGHNTVFWYRQTMMQGLELLAYFRNRAPLDDSGMPKDRFSAEMPDATLATLKIQPSEPRDSAVYFCASGFQGPGGGPWEQYFGPGTRLTVT.

The rearrangement joins TRBV24-1 to TRBJ2-1; 10 bases match TRBD2. Germline CDR1 KGHDR, CDR2 SFDVKD. The CDR3 has 18 residues. V lost 2 bases to trimming and J lost 7 bases; unmatched junction nucleotides: 13. The chain's CDR3 is CATSDSAYGTSDFNEQFF. As DNA, the CDR3 is TGTGCCACCAGTGATTCGGCGTATGGGACTAGCGATTTTAATGAGCAGTTCTTC.

The CDR3 here is CASSRGFSYNEQFF. CDR3 nucleotides: TGTGCCAGCAGCCGCGGGTTCTCCTACAATGAGCAGTTCTTC. The gene calls are TRBV3-1 (or the pseudogene TRBV3-2) and TRBJ2-1, with D perhaps matching TRBD2 (5 bases). The CDR3 is 14 residues long. The V gene lost 4 bases and the J gene lost 0 bases, with 7 bases spanning the gap. CDR1 and CDR2 from the germline V gene are LGHDT and YNNKEL (reference sequence).

The V gene is TRBV4-1, the J gene TRBJ1-2, with TRBD1 as a possible D gene (6 bases). CDR3 length equals 15 residues. V was pared by 1 base and J by 6 bases, with 15 bases between. Germline CDR1 reads MGHRA; CDR2 reads YSYEKL. The CDR3 spells CASSQAQGIRDGYTF. CDR3 nucleotides: TGCGCCAGCAGCCAAGCACAGGGTATAAGGGATGGCTACACCTTC.

V usage is TRBV19 and J usage is TRBJ2-1; 8 nucleotides match TRBD2. Germline trimming cut 3 bases from V and 7 bases from J; bases unmatched to any gene: 14. The CDR3 runs 17 residues. Germline values: CDR1 LNHDA, CDR2 SQIVND (reference sequence). CDR3 sequence: CASSIGGRAGVGNEQFF. For the CDR3, the DNA is TGTGCCAGTAGTATTGGGGGAAGAGCGGGAGTCGGGAATGAGCAGTTCTTC.

Concerning this clone itself: One junction end disagrees with the germline gene, perhaps due to a read error. This chain joins TRBV7-7 and TRBJ2-2; TRBD1 agrees at 11 bases. Germline values: CDR1 SSHAT, CDR2 FNYEAQ (reference sequence). The CDR3 covers 16 residues. CDR3 nucleotides: TGTGCTAGCAGCTTAGGACAGGGGGCGCTTACCGGGGAGCTGTTTTTT. It specifies CASSLGQGALTGELFF.

As to this clone: Because the CDR3's place on the DNA is in doubt, the DNA is left out and the CDR3 is given as listed by TCRdb. This chain uses TRBV5-6 with TRBJ2-7; the table's D call, TRBD1, was not checked against the DNA. Including both end residues, the CDR3 is 13 amino acids long. Germline V CDR1 and CDR2: SGHDT, YYEEEE. The CDR3 loop reads CASSLNWGQGTLF.

This clone has only a few counts. This sequence joins TRBV3-1 (or the pseudogene TRBV3-2) and TRBJ1-2; D gene unclear. In germline, CDR1 is LGHDT, CDR2 YNNKEL (reference sequence). Trimming took off 4 bases at V and 4 bases at J, with 10 bases between the two ends. The CDR3 has 13 amino acids. CDR3 sequence reads: CASSPNGAYGYTF. As DNA, the CDR3 is TGTGCCAGCAGCCCGAACGGAGCCTATGGCTACACCTTC.

The chain recombines TRBV18 with TRBJ2-1, with 7 bases that match TRBD1. The CDR3 is made up of 12 amino acids. V lost 5 bases, J lost 12 bases, and 7 bases stayed unmatched. Germline CDR1 and CDR2: KGHSH and LQKENI. The CDR3 coding sequence is TGTGCCAGCTCAAAAGACAGGGTGGCGCAGTTCTTC. It encodes CASSKDRVAQFF.

The genes are TRBV5-1 and TRBJ1-2; 10 nucleotides align to TRBD1. J gave up 3 bases and V 5 bases, and 10 bases lay outside the gene matches. Germline assignment: CDR1 SGHRS and CDR2 YFSETQ. The CDR3 has 16 amino acids. The CDR3 DNA reads TGCGCCAGCAGGGAAAGTCCGGGACAGGGGTACTATGGCTACACCTTC. Amino acids: CASRESPGQGYYGYTF.

The chain combines TRBV6-5 with TRBJ2-1; D perhaps matches TRBD2 (5 bases). Germline assignment: CDR1 MNHEY and CDR2 SVGAGI. Trimming left V 6 bases short and J 3 bases short, with 12 bases between. CDR3 length: 14 residues. The CDR3 region is CASSRGIVYNEQFF. CDR3 nucleotide sequence: TGTGCCAGCAGCCGAGGGATTGTCTACAATGAGCAGTTCTTC.

This clone was seen a single time. The chain recombines TRBV11-2 with TRBJ1-2, with D tentatively TRBD1 (5 bases). The CDR3 has 14 amino acids. Germline CDR1 SGHAT, CDR2 FQNNGV. Trimming cost V 0 bases and J 6 bases, with 11 bases left between them. As DNA, the CDR3 is TGTGCCAGCAGCTTAGAATATGAAGGGGATGGCTACACCTTC. Its protein is CASSLEYEGDGYTF.

The CDR3 nucleotides are TGTGCCAGCAGCCGGGGACTAGCGGGAGTCAGAGATACGCAGTATTTT. Protein: CASSRGLAGVRDTQYF. This rearrangement joins TRBV7-6 to TRBJ2-3; 14 bases are a match to TRBD2. CDR1 is SGHVS and CDR2 is FNYEAQ in the germline V gene. With 5 bases clipped from V and 5 bases from J, the junction kept 6 bases outside the gene matches. The length of the CDR3 is 16 residues.

The chain employs TRBV6-6 and TRBJ1-3, with D possibly TRBD1 on 6 matching bases. The germline V gene has CDR1 MNHNY and CDR2 SVGAGI (reference sequence). V lost 4 bases and J lost 0, with 13 bases in between. There are 16 residues in the CDR3. The CDR3 loop is CASSFGQTTSGNTIYF. CDR3 nucleotide sequence: TGTGCCAGCAGTTTCGGACAGACTACCTCTGGAAACACCATATATTTT.

This rearrangement joins TRBV29-1 to TRBJ1-1; no clear D. The length of the CDR3 is 12 residues. Per germline, CDR1 SQVTM and CDR2 ANQGSEA. Trimming took off 3 bases at V and 0 bases at J, with 5 bases between the two ends. CDR3 amino acids: CSVEAVNTEAFF. The DNA of the CDR3 is TGCAGCGTTGAGGCAGTGAACACTGAAGCTTTCTTT.

The rearrangement uses TRBV10-3 and TRBJ2-2; 7 nucleotides agree with TRBD2. V lost 0 bases to trimming and J lost 0 bases; unmatched junction nucleotides: 4. The CDR3 has 17 residues. In germline, CDR1 is ENHRY, CDR2 SYGVKD. This CDR3 is CAISESAGRTNTGELFF. CDR3 DNA: TGTGCCATCAGTGAGTCGGCCGGGAGGACGAACACCGGGGAGCTGTTTTTT.